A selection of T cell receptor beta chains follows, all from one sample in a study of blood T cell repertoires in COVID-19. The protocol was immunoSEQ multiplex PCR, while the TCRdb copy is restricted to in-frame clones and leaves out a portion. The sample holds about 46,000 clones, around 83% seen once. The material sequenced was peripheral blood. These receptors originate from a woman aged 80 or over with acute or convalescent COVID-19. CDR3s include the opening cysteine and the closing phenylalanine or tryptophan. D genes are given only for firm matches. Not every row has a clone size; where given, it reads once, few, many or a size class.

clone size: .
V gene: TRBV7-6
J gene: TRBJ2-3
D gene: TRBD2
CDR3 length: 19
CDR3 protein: CASSLTAKTSGGHTDTQYF
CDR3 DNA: TGTGCCAGCAGCTTAACGGCAAAGACTAGCGGGGGGCACACAGATACGCAGTATTTT

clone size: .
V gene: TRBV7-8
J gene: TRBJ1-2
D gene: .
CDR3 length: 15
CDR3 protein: CASSLESGSLVSYTF
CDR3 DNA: TGTGCCAGCAGCTTAGAAAGTGGATCCCTAGTCAGCTACACCTTC

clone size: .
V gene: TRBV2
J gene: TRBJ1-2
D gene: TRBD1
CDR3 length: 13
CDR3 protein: CASTGQGVHGYTF
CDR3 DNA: TGTGCCAGCACTGGACAGGGAGTCCATGGCTACACCTTC

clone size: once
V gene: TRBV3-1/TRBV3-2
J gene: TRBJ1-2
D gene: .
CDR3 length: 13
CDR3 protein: CASSHTNRDGYTF
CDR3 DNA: TGTGCCAGCAGCCATACCAACAGGGACGGCTACACCTTC

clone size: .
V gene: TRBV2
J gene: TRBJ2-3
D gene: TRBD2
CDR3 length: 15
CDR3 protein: CASSEFQRGFDTQYF
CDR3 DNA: TGTGCCAGCAGTGAATTCCAGCGGGGGTTCGATACGCAGTATTTT

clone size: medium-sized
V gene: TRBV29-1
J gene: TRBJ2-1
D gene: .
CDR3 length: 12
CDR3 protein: CSADWASDEQFF
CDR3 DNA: TGCAGCGCGGACTGGGCTTCCGATGAGCAGTTCTTC

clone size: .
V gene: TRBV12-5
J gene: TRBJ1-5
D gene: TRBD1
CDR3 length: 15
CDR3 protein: CASAGDREPYQPQHF
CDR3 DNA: TGTGCTAGTGCCGGGGACAGGGAGCCCTATCAGCCCCAGCATTTT

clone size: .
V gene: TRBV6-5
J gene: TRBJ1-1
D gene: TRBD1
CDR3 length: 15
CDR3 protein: CASRGGQIMNTEAFF
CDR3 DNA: TGTGCCAGCAGGGGGGGACAGATCATGAACACTGAAGCTTTCTTT

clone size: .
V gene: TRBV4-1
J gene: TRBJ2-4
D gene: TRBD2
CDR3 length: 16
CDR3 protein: CASSQGTGTSRNIQYF
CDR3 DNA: TGCGCCAGCAGCCAAGGGACCGGGACTAGTCGGAACATTCAGTACTTC

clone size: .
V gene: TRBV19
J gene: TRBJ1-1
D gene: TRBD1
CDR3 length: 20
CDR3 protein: CASSIGDRGRVLVMNTEAFF
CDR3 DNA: TGTGCCAGTAGTATAGGGGACAGGGGTCGGGTCCTCGTCATGAACACTGAAGCTTTCTTT

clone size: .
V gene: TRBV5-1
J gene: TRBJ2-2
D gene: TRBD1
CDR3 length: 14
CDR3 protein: CASRHTGGGGELFF
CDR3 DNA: TGCGCCAGCAGGCACACAGGGGGCGGCGGGGAGCTGTTTTTT

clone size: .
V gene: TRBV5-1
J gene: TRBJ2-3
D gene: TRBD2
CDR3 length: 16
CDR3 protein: CASSNGLADTIDTQYF
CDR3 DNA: TGCGCCAGCAGCAATGGACTAGCGGACACCATCGATACGCAGTATTTT

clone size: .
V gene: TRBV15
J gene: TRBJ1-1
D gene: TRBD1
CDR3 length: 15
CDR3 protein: CATSTYDRGHTEAFF
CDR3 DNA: TGTGCCACCAGCACTTACGACAGGGGGCACACTGAAGCTTTCTTT

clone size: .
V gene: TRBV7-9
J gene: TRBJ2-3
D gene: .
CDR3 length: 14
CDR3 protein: CASSLAGVTDTQYF
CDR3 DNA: TGTGCCAGCAGCTTAGCCGGGGTCACAGATACGCAGTATTTT

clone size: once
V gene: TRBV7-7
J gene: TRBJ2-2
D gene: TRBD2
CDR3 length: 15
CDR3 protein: CASRPVAGNTGELFF
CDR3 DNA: TGTGCTAGCCGGCCGGTAGCGGGGAACACCGGGGAGCTGTTTTTT

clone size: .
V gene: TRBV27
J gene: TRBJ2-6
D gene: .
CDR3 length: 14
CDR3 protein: CASSLLSGANVLTF
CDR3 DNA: TGTGCCAGCAGTTTACTCTCTGGGGCCAACGTCCTGACTTTC

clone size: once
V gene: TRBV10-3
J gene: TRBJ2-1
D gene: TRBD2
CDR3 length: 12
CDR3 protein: CAISELGRVQFF
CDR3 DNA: TGTGCCATCAGTGAACTCGGGAGGGTGCAGTTCTTC

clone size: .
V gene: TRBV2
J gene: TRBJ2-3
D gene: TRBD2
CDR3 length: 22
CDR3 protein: CASSDNLNPETERGSSTDTQYF
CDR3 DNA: TGTGCCAGCAGTGACAACCTAAACCCCGAGACCGAGCGGGGGTCCTCCACAGATACGCAGTATTTT

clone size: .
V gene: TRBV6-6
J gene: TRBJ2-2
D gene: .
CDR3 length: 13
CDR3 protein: CASWGVSTGELFF
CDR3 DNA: TGTGCCAGCTGGGGGGTTTCCACCGGGGAGCTGTTTTTT

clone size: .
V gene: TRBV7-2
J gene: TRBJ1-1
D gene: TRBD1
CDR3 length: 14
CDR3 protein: CASSAGTANTEAFF
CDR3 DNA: TGTGCCAGCAGCGCCGGGACAGCGAACACTGAAGCTTTCTTT

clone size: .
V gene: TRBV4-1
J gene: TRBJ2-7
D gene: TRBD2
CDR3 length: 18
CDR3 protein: CASSQDLTSGGLVYEQYF
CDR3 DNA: TGCGCCAGCAGCCAAGATCTAACTAGCGGGGGGCTAGTCTACGAGCAGTACTTC

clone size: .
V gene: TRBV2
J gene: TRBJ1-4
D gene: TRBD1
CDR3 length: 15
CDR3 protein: CASRPQTGGNEKLFF
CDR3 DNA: TGTGCCAGCAGGCCACAGACAGGGGGGAACGAAAAACTGTTTTTT

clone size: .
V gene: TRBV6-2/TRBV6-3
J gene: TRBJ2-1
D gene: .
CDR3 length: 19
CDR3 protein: CASSPRDAGAPPGYNEQFF
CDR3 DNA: TGTGCCAGCAGTCCCCGGGATGCGGGGGCCCCCCCGGGTTACAATGAGCAGTTCTTC

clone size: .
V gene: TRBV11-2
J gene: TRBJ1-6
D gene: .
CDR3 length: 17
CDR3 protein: CASSLETRGVYNSPLHF
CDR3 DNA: TGTGCCAGCAGCTTAGAGACCAGGGGCGTCTATAATTCACCCCTCCACTTT

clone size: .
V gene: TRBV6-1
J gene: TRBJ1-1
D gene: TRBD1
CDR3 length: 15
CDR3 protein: CASSNTGGAISEAFF
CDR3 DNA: TGTGCCAGCAGTAACACAGGGGGCGCGATCTCTGAAGCTTTCTTT

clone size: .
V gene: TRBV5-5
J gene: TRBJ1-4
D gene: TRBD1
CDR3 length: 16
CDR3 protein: CASSFIRQGAQEKLFF
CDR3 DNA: TGTGCCAGCAGCTTCATACGACAGGGGGCGCAGGAAAAACTGTTTTTT

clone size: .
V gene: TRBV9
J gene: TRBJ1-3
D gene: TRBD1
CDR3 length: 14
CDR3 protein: CASSAWTGGNTIYF
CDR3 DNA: TGTGCCAGCAGCGCCTGGACAGGGGGAAACACCATATATTTT

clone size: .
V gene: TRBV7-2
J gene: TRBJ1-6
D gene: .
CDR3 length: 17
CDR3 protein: CASSRGLQSSYNSPLHF
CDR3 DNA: TGTGCCAGCAGCAGGGGACTCCAAAGCTCCTATAATTCACCCCTCCACTTT

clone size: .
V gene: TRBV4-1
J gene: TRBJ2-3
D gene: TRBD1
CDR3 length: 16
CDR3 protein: CASSPPRQGAGDTQYF
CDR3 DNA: TGCGCCAGCAGCCCCCCTCGACAGGGGGCGGGAGATACGCAGTATTTT

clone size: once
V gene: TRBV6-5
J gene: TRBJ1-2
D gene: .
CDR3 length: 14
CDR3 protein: CASSKTVIGNGYTF
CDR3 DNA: TGTGCCAGCAGTAAGACAGTTATTGGAAATGGCTACACCTTC

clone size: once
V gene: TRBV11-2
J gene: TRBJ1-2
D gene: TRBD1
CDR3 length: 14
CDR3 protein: CASSLDIRGHGYTF
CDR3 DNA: TGTGCCAGCAGCTTAGATATAAGGGGGCATGGCTACACCTTC

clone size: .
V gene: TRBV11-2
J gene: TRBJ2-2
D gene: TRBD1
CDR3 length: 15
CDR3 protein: CASSFSQGAVGELFF
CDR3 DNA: TGTGCCAGCAGTTTCTCCCAGGGGGCGGTCGGGGAGCTGTTTTTT

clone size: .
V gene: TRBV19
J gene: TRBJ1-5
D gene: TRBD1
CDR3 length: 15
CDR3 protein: CASSRGQTPNQPQHF
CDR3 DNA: TGTGCCAGTAGTAGGGGACAGACACCCAATCAGCCCCAGCATTTT

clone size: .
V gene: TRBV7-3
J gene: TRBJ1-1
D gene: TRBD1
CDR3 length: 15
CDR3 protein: CASSLGQGVSTEAFF
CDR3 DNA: TGTGCCAGCAGCCTCGGACAGGGGGTATCCACTGAAGCTTTCTTT

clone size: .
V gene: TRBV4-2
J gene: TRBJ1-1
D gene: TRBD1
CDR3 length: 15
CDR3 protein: CASSHSGTANTEAFF
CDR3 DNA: TGTGCCAGCAGCCATTCCGGGACAGCGAACACTGAAGCTTTCTTT

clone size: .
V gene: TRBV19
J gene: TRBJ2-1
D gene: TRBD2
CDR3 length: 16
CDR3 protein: CASTPSGGLTYNEQFF
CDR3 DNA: TGTGCCAGTACCCCTAGCGGGGGGCTCACCTACAATGAGCAGTTCTTC

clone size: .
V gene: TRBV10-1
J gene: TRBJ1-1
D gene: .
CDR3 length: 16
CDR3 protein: CASSEFPRGENTEAFF
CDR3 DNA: TGCGCCAGCAGTGAGTTCCCCAGGGGCGAGAACACTGAAGCTTTCTTT

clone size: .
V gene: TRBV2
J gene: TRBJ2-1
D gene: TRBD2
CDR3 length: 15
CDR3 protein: CASSERSGGNNEQFF
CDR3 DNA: TGTGCCAGCAGTGAAAGGAGCGGGGGGAATAATGAGCAGTTCTTC

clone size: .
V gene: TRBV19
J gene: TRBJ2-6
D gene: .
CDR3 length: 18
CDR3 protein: CASSIGQGRKPGANVLTF
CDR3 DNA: TGTGCCAGTAGTATAGGGCAGGGGCGGAAACCTGGGGCCAACGTCCTGACTTTC

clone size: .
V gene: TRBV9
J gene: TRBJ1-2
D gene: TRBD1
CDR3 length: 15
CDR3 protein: CASSENQGQNYGYTF
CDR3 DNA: TGTGCCAGCAGCGAAAATCAGGGACAGAACTATGGCTACACCTTC

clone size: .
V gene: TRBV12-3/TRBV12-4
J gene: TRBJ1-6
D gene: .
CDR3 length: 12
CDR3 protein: CASSLQNSPLHF
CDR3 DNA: TGTGCCAGCAGTTTACAGAATTCACCCCTCCACTTT

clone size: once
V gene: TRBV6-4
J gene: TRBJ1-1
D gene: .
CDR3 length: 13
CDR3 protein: CASSDEVFTEAFF
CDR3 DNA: TGTGCCAGCAGTGACGAGGTTTTCACTGAAGCTTTCTTT

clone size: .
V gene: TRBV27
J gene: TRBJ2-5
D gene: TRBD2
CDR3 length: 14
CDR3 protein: CASRFSGGPGTQYF
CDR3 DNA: TGTGCCAGCAGATTTTCGGGGGGACCGGGGACCCAGTACTTC

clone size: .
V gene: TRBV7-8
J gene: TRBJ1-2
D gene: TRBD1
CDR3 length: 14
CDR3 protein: CASSLAGGGYGYTF
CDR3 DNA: TGTGCCAGCAGCTTAGCAGGGGGCGGCTATGGCTACACCTTC

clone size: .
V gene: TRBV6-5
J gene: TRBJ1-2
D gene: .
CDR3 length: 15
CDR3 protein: CASRPQPQGNYGYTF
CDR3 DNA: TGTGCCAGCCGACCGCAACCCCAGGGTAACTATGGCTACACCTTC

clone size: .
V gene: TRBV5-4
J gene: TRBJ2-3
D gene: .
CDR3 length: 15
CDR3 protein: CASSPVRGYTDTQYF
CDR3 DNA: TGTGCCAGCAGCCCTGTTCGGGGATACACAGATACGCAGTATTTT

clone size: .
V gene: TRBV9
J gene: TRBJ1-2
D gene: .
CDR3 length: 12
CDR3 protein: CASSVLGYGYTF
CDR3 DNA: TGTGCCAGCAGCGTGCTCGGTTATGGCTACACCTTC

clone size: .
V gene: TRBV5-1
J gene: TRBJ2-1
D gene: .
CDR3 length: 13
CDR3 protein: CASSLASGGRQFF
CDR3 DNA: TGCGCCAGCAGCTTGGCTTCGGGGGGCCGGCAGTTCTTC

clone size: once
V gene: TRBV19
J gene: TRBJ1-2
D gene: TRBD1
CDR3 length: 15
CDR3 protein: CASSMFQGANYGYTF
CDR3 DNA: TGTGCCAGTAGTATGTTTCAGGGGGCCAACTATGGCTACACCTTC

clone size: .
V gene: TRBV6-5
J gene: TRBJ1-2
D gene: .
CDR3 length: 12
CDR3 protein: CASRRGSWGYTF
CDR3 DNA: TGTGCCAGCAGGAGGGGGTCGTGGGGCTACACCTTC

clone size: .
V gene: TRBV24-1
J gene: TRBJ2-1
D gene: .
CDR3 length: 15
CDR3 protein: CATSDPQLAYNEQFF
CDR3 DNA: TGTGCCACCAGTGATCCACAGCTCGCATACAATGAGCAGTTCTTC

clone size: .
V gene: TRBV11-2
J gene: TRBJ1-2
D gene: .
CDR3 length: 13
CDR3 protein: CASSLGLNYGYTF
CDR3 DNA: TGTGCCAGCAGCTTAGGGCTGAACTATGGCTACACCTTC

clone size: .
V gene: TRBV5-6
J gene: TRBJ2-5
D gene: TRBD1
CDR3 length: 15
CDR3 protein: CASSLGQGYQESQYF
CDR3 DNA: TGTGCCAGCAGCCTGGGACAGGGGTACCAAGAGTCCCAGTACTTC

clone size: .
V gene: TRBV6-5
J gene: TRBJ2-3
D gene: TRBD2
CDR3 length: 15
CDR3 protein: CASSETSGGADTQYF
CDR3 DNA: TGTGCCAGCAGCGAGACTAGCGGGGGAGCAGATACGCAGTATTTT

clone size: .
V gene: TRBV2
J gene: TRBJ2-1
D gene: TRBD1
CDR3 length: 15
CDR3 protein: CASRRDRGTTNEQFF
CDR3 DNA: TGTGCCAGCAGGCGGGACAGGGGAACGACGAATGAGCAGTTCTTC